The 29 T cell receptor beta chains reported below all come from one sample, sequenced in a study of post-analysis software for immune sequencing data. These receptors are not linked to any known antigen. Broader study findings: Patients had higher frequencies than controls of about 5 TRBV segments, including TRBV5-6, TRBV5-1 and TRBV20-1.

cDNA libraries for TCR beta contained unique molecular identifiers. TCRdb re-analysed the PCR reads in MiXCR, keeping a single row per CDR3 protein. The sample includes fewer than 600,000 distinct CDR3 sequences, roughly 45% of them seen just once. Sample: blood. These receptors were collected from a girl between 10 and 17 years old with multiple sclerosis.

There are a few counts of this clonotype. The rearrangement links TRBV5-1 to TRBJ1-5, with 8 positions matching TRBD1. CDR3 length equals 14 residues. V was clipped by 7 bases and J by 7 bases; unmatched bases: 10. Germline V gives CDR1 SGHRS, CDR2 YFSETQ. The CDR3 DNA sequence: TGCGCCAGCCCCGGGGGACAGGTTGGCCAGCCCCAGCATTTT. Translating gives CASPGGQVGQPQHF.

The genes are TRBV29-1 and TRBJ2-1; D possibly corresponds to TRBD2 (5 bases). CDR1 is SQVTM, CDR2 ANQGSEA, per germline. Trimming removed 6 bases from V and 1 base from J, with 19 bases in between. The CDR3 is 16 residues long. The CDR3 DNA sequence: TGCAGCGTGTACCACATCGGGAATGGATCCTACAATGAGCAGTTCTTC. This codes for CSVYHIGNGSYNEQFF.

The chain recombines TRBV11-1 with TRBJ2-1; possibly TRBD1 for D (5 bases). The V and J ends lost 6 bases and 8 bases respectively, with 23 bases between them. The CDR3 spans 16 residues. Germline CDR1 reads SGHAT; CDR2 reads FQDESV (reference sequence). The CDR3 region is CASRPSGAKGQDEQFF. DNA of the CDR3: TGTGCCAGCAGGCCTAGTGGGGCGAAGGGCCAGGATGAGCAGTTCTTC.

This clonotype was counted once. The genes are TRBV5-6 and TRBJ2-1; D tentatively fits TRBD1 or TRBD2 (6 bases each). This CDR3 is built from 18 residues. The ends were cut back, 1 base at V and 4 bases at J, with 21 bases in the middle. The germline gives CDR1 SGHDT, CDR2 YYEEEE. The CDR3: CASSLRVRGAPYYNEQFF. The CDR3 DNA sequence: TGTGCCAGCAGCTTGAGGGTTAGGGGGGCCCCCTATTACAATGAGCAGTTCTTC. The full variable domain, its missing parts supplied by reference TRBV5-6 and TRBJ2-1, is DAGVTQSPTHLIKTRGQQVTLRCSPKSGHDTVSWYQQALGQGPQFIFQYYEEEERQRGNFPDRFSGHQFPNYSSELNVNALLLGDSALYLCASSLRVRGAPYYNEQFFGPGTRLTVL.

The chain employs TRBV7-8 and TRBJ2-1; 7 bases align to TRBD1. This CDR3 is 16 amino acids long. The V gene end was trimmed by 5 bases and the J gene end by 9 bases; junction bases not matched to a gene: 16. From germline, CDR1 is SGHVS and CDR2 FQNEAQ. This CDR3 reads CASSPGGGAPRGEQFF. As DNA, the CDR3 is TGTGCCAGCAGCCCAGGGGGTGGGGCGCCCCGGGGTGAGCAGTTCTTC.

This clonotype has only a few counts. The chain couples TRBV9 to TRBJ2-7; D unresolved. The CDR3 consists of 14 residues. The germline gives CDR1 SGDLS, CDR2 YYNGEE. Trimming shortened V by 4 bases and J by 2 bases, and 13 bases separated the two germline ends. CDR3 protein: CASSSRGGAYEQYF. As DNA, the CDR3 is TGTGCCAGCAGCTCCCGAGGCGGCGCCTACGAGCAGTACTTC.

The genes are TRBV18 and TRBJ2-7; no firm D call. Germline CDR1 reads KGHSH; CDR2 reads LQKENI. Trimming removed 3 bases at V and 1 base at J, with 10 bases between. This CDR3 is 14 amino acids long. CDR3 sequence: CASSPDVGSYEQYF. The CDR3 DNA reads as TGTGCCAGCTCACCGGACGTCGGGTCCTACGAGCAGTACTTC. The variable domain in full, with the rest retrieved from reference TRBV18 and TRBJ2-7, is NAGVMQNPRHLVRRRGQEARLRCSPMKGHSHVYWYRQLPEEGLKFMVYLQKENIIDESGMPKERFSAEFPKEGPSILRIQQVVRGDSAAYFCASSPDVGSYEQYFGPGTRLTVT.

The chain carries TRBV28 and TRBJ2-7; no firm D call. CDR3 size: 13 residues. V was shortened by 2 bases and J by 2 bases, with 7 bases between the two germline ends. CDR1 is MDHEN, CDR2 SYDVKM, per germline. CDR3 region: CASSLKVPYEQYF. The CDR3, as DNA: TGTGCCAGCAGTTTAAAAGTCCCCTACGAGCAGTACTTC.

As to this clonotype: At one end the junction does not follow the germline gene, possibly because of a read error. The chain has TRBV7-6 and TRBJ2-5; weak D call: TRBD2 (7 bases). The CDR3 covers 18 residues. Germline V gene lookup returns CDR1 SGHVS and CDR2 FNYEAQ. The CDR3 sequence: CASNLLETGGAFQETQYF. The CDR3, as DNA: TGTGCCAGCAACTTATTGGAGACGGGGGGCGCGTTCCAAGAGACCCAGTACTTC. Drawing the rest from reference TRBV7-6 and TRBJ2-5, the complete variable domain is GAGVSQSPRYKVTKRGQDVALRCDPISGHVSLYWYRQALGQGPEFLTYFNYEAQQDKSGLPNDRFSAERPEGSISTLTIQRTEQRDSAMYRCASNLLETGGAFQETQYFGPGTRLLVL.

Only a few counts were recorded for this clonotype. The chain uses TRBV3-1 and TRBJ2-7; D not resolved. This CDR3 region has 12 residues. Germline lookup yields CDR1 LGHDT and CDR2 YNNKEL (reference sequence). Trimming left V 2 bases short and J 2 bases short, with 4 bases between. CDR3 nucleotides: TGTGCCAGCAGCCAAAACACCTACGAGCAGTACTTC. Protein product: CASSQNTYEQYF.

J is TRBJ1-5 and V is TRBV28; D gene uncertain. V was trimmed by 8 bases and J by 3 bases, leaving 17 bases between them. The germline V gene has CDR1 MDHEN and CDR2 SYDVKM. The CDR3 has 15 amino acids. The CDR3 nucleotides read TGTGCCAGCCACCCAAACGGCAGCCCCAATCAGCCCCAGCATTTT. Translation: CASHPNGSPNQPQHF.

This clonotype showed up just a few times. This chain uses TRBV7-9 with TRBJ2-1; D unresolved. CDR1 and CDR2 from the germline V gene are SEHNR and FQNEAQ (reference sequence). V was pared by 9 bases and J by 4 bases, with 7 bases between. The CDR3 sequence is 11 residues long. The CDR3 here is CASNTYNEQFF. CDR3 DNA: TGTGCCAGTAACACATACAATGAGCAGTTCTTC.

V gene TRBV5-1 combines with J gene TRBJ2-7, with TRBD2 identical over 10 bases. The DNA end favors TRBJ2-4, so the J call may be wrong. CDR1 and CDR2 from the germline V gene are SGHRS and YFSETQ. This CDR3 is 16 amino acids long. Here the CDR3 reads CASSLLTSGPGNIQYF. The CDR3 DNA sequence: TGCGCCAGCAGCTTACTGACTAGCGGGCCTGGAAACATTCAGTACTTC.

This chain connects TRBV7-8 to TRBJ2-5; 8 positions match TRBD2. In germline, CDR1 is SGHVS, CDR2 FQNEAQ. The CDR3 runs to 17 residues. V lost 1 base to trimming and J lost 1 base; unmatched junction nucleotides: 8. The CDR3 loop reads CASSLGRLAGSQETQYF. CDR3 DNA: TGTGCCAGCAGCTTAGGGAGGCTAGCGGGCAGCCAAGAGACCCAGTACTTC.

The chain is built from TRBV20-1 and TRBJ2-1; 9 bases line up with TRBD1. The J segment lost 5 bases and the V segment lost 6 bases, leaving 17 bases of the junction unmatched. This CDR3 has 17 amino acids. Germline-derived CDR1 and CDR2 are DFQATT and SNEGSKA (reference sequence). CDR3 sequence (DNA): TGCAGTGCGCGGGACAGGGAAAAGGGAAGAGGGCACAATGAGCAGTTCTTC. It specifies CSARDREKGRGHNEQFF.

This clonotype was detected a few times. CDR3 sequence: CASSKRSSSYEQYF. The CDR3 DNA reads TGTGCCAGCAGCAAGCGGTCTAGCTCCTACGAGCAGTACTTC. The chain has TRBV12-3 or TRBV12-4 and TRBJ2-7; TRBD2 might be the D (5 bases). Trimming removed 6 bases from V and 0 bases from J, with 12 bases in between. The CDR3 is 14 amino acids.

This clonotype was seen more than once but under ten times. The genes are TRBV20-1 and TRBJ2-1; the match to TRBD1 covers 10 bases. Germline V lookup: CDR1 DFQATT, CDR2 SNEGSKA (reference sequence). Trimming took 6 bases from V and 4 from J; bases not matched to a gene: 6. The CDR3 runs 14 residues. The CDR3 here is CSATTGGLYNEQFF. Here the CDR3 DNA reads TGCAGTGCGACGACAGGGGGCTTGTACAATGAGCAGTTCTTC.

There are a few counts of this clonotype. DNA for the CDR3: TGTGCCAGCAGCCCGCCCCGCAGCTACGCCTACAATGAGCAGTTCTTC. The encoded protein is CASSPPRSYAYNEQFF. The chain joins TRBV7-2 to TRBJ2-1, with no clear D. Looked up from germline, CDR1 is SGHTA and CDR2 is FQGNSA. V dropped 5 bases and J dropped 2 bases, with 16 bases sitting between them. The CDR3 has 16 amino acids.

J is TRBJ2-1 and V is TRBV3-1; D is unclear. Germline CDR1 LGHDT, CDR2 YNNKEL (reference sequence). The CDR3 loop spans 19 amino acids. The V and J ends lost 0 bases and 6 bases respectively, with 24 bases between them. In DNA, the CDR3 is TGTGCCAGCAGCCAAGAATCCCATCTCTACCGTGGTGGGCTCAATGAGCAGTTCTTC. Protein sequence: CASSQESHLYRGGLNEQFF.

The rearrangement uses TRBV9 and TRBJ1-1; no clear D gene. The V and J ends lost 0 bases and 0 bases respectively, with 9 bases between them. This CDR3 has 15 amino acids. In germline, CDR1 is SGDLS, CDR2 YYNGEE. The CDR3 here is CASSVDSSVNTEAFF. DNA of the CDR3: TGTGCCAGCAGCGTAGACAGTTCGGTGAACACTGAAGCTTTCTTT.

The chain combines TRBV6-2 or TRBV6-3 with TRBJ2-7, with D possibly being TRBD2 (5 bases). The V end lost 11 bases, the J end lost 1 base, and 15 bases lay between the germline ends. The CDR3 runs to 13 residues. The V gene's germline CDR1 is MNHEY and CDR2 SVGEGT. CDR3 amino acids: CACSLAGSYEQYF. The CDR3 nucleotides are TGTGCCTGCTCACTGGCGGGTTCCTACGAGCAGTACTTC.

The genes are TRBV20-1 and TRBJ2-7; tentative D call: TRBD1 (5 bases). CDR1 and CDR2 (germline): DFQATT, SNEGSKA (reference sequence). The CDR3 totals 15 residues. Trimming took off 0 bases at V and 7 bases at J, with 19 bases between the two ends. In DNA, the CDR3 is TGCAGTGCTAGAGATCCCCAGGGCCATGAGGTAGAGCAGTACTTC. Protein: CSARDPQGHEVEQYF.

The chain recombines TRBV9 with TRBJ2-7; 7 nucleotides line up with TRBD1. Trimming took 4 bases from V and 2 from J; bases not matched to a gene: 6. CDR3 length: 14 residues. Germline CDR1 and CDR2: SGDLS and YYNGEE. The CDR3 loop reads CASSKGTVAYEQYF. For the CDR3, the DNA is TGTGCCAGCAGCAAAGGGACAGTAGCCTACGAGCAGTACTTC.

The chain links TRBV7-9 to TRBJ2-7; TRBD1 matches 9 bases. V lost 6 bases, J lost 5 bases, and 11 bases stayed unmatched. CDR1 is SEHNR and CDR2 is FQNEAQ in the germline V gene (reference sequence). The CDR3 totals 15 residues. The CDR3 region has the DNA TGTGCCAGCAGTTTTACCCCGGGACAGGGAAACGAGCAGTACTTC. Translated, it gives CASSFTPGQGNEQYF.

This clonotype appeared a few times. The V and J genes are TRBV7-9 and TRBJ1-1; D uncertain. V lost 6 bases and J 1 base, leaving 6 bases between the germline ends. Germline CDR1 and CDR2: SEHNR and FQNEAQ (reference sequence). The CDR3 loop spans 12 amino acids. The CDR3 DNA reads TGTGCCAGCAGAGTCTGGAACACTGAAGCTTTCTTT. Protein sequence: CASRVWNTEAFF.

This clonotype was seen more than once but under ten times. The chain carries TRBV5-1 and TRBJ1-6, with a possible D match to TRBD1 (6 bases). This CDR3 region has 13 residues. The V and J ends lost 5 bases and 6 bases respectively, with 9 bases between them. Germline-derived CDR1 and CDR2 are SGHRS and YFSETQ. For the CDR3, the DNA is TGCGCCAGCAGACCGGACAGTAATTCACCCCTCCACTTT. Its translation is CASRPDSNSPLHF.

The genes are TRBV28 and TRBJ1-5, with 8 bases aligning to TRBD1. CDR1 MDHEN and CDR2 SYDVKM come from the germline V gene. V trimming: 2 bases; J trimming: 3 bases; junction bases outside the gene matches: 12. There are 18 residues in the CDR3. The CDR3 coding sequence is TGTGCCAGCAGTTTAATGCCCCCCGGACAGGGATACAATCAGCCCCAGCATTTT. Protein sequence: CASSLMPPGQGYNQPQHF.

The V gene is TRBV7-3, the J gene TRBJ2-5; D is unclear. This CDR3 comprises 15 residues. CDR1 is SGHTA, CDR2 FQGTGA, per germline. V was trimmed by 4 bases and J by 3 bases, leaving 15 bases between them. The CDR3 coding sequence is TGTGCCAGCAGCTCCCACGCAGACCCGAAAGAGACCCAGTACTTC. Translated, it gives CASSSHADPKETQYF. Looking up the rest from reference TRBV7-3 and TRBJ2-5 gives the full variable domain: GAGVSQTPSNKVTEKGKYVELRCDPISGHTALYWYRQSLGQGPEFLIYFQGTGAADDSGLPNDRFFAVRPEGSVSTLKIQRTERGDSAVYLCASSSHADPKETQYFGPGTRLLVL.

The chain uses TRBV12-3 or TRBV12-4 and TRBJ1-4; 8 nucleotides agree with TRBD1. Trimming at V came to 7 bases and at J to 8 bases, leaving 9 bases not matched to a gene. The CDR3 length is 14 residues. The CDR3 loop reads CASTSTGVGEKLFF. The CDR3 DNA reads as TGTGCCAGCACCTCGACAGGGGTGGGGGAAAAACTGTTTTTT.